The entry that follows covers one T cell receptor beta chain sequence. The data were obtained in a study of blood T cell repertoires in COVID-19. About the research overall: From T cells, B-cell-depleted T cells, or PBMCs came the material, which was cDNA or gDNA.

This CDR3 contains 12 residues. V lost 2 bases and J lost 8, with 9 bases in between. Sequencing was performed with immunoSEQ multiplex PCR; in TCRdb, only in-frame clones are kept and a portion is missing. The data show about 320,000 clones, roughly 85% seen once. This TCR was recovered from a human donor in a cohort sampled during active COVID-19. The sequenced sample was peripheral blood. The chain combines TRBV12-3 or TRBV12-4 with TRBJ1-2; D not resolved. The DNA of the CDR3 is TGTGCCAGCAGTTTATTAACTCGGGGCTACACCTTC. Translated: CASSLLTRGYTF.